The 5 T cell receptor beta chains given below trace back to one sample, sequenced in a study of blood T cell repertoires in COVID-19. The repertoire was sequenced with immunoSEQ multiplex PCR; TCRdb's copy has only in-frame clones and lacks some. The data contain more than 200,000 clones, approximately 80% of them singletons. Sequenced material: PBMCs or T cells enriched from blood (not recorded which). These receptors were taken from a woman between 40 and 50 years old with acute COVID-19.

This clone was counted between two and nine times. The chain has TRBV6-2 or TRBV6-3 and TRBJ1-5; tentatively, D is TRBD1 (6 bases). The germline gives CDR1 MNHEY, CDR2 SVGEGT. There are 14 residues in the CDR3. Trimming removed 5 bases at V and 5 bases at J, with 13 bases between. This CDR3 reads CASSPSGQYQPQHF. The DNA of the CDR3 is TGTGCCAGCAGTCCCAGCGGACAGTATCAGCCCCAGCATTTT.

V gene TRBV5-1 combines with J gene TRBJ2-1; 13 bases match TRBD2. CDR3 size: 19 residues. Germline CDR1 SGHRS, CDR2 YFSETQ. The V segment lost 4 bases and the J segment 0 bases; nucleotides outside the gene matches: 10. The CDR3 loop reads CASSLRTSGGKSSYNEQFF. As DNA, the CDR3 is TGCGCCAGCAGCCTAAGGACTAGCGGGGGAAAAAGCTCCTACAATGAGCAGTTCTTC.

CDR3: CASSPAGLQSTEAFF. The CDR3 DNA is TGTGCCAGCAGCCCCGCGGGGCTTCAGTCCACTGAAGCTTTCTTT. The chain recombines TRBV9 with TRBJ1-1, with D possibly matching TRBD1 (5 bases). This CDR3 has 15 amino acids. V shed 4 bases and J shed 4 bases, with 17 bases lying between them. CDR1 and CDR2 from the germline V gene are SGDLS and YYNGEE. Full variable domain (missing parts from reference TRBV9 and TRBJ1-1): DSGVTQTPKHLITATGQRVTLRCSPRSGDLSVYWYQQSLDQGLQFLIQYYNGEERAKGNILERFSAQQFPDLHSELNLSSLELGDSALYFCASSPAGLQSTEAFFGQGTRLTVV.

This chain joins TRBV5-5 and TRBJ1-4; D ambiguous. In germline, CDR1 is SGHKS, CDR2 YYEKEE (reference sequence). The CDR3 is 13 residues long. V was pared by 0 bases and J by 4 bases, with 4 bases between. In DNA form, the CDR3 reads TGTGCCAGCAGCTTGGGGCTTAATGAAAAACTGTTTTTT. Its protein product is CASSLGLNEKLFF.

The V and J genes are TRBV2 and TRBJ1-2; TRBD1 aligns across 8 bases. The junction had 3 bases not matched to a gene; V was cut back by 4 bases and J by 2 bases. CDR3 length: 14 residues. Germline V lookup: CDR1 SNHLY, CDR2 FYNNEI. In nucleotides, the CDR3 is TGTGCCAGCAGTGCCCGGACAGGGAACTATGGCTACACCTTC. Amino acid sequence: CASSARTGNYGYTF.